This TCR beta chain derives from a study of T-cell reconstitution after alpha-beta-depleted transplantation in children. It was with unique molecular identifiers that the TCRbeta library was prepared. A single record per CDR3 protein comes from TCRdb applying MiXCR to the PCR reads. The sample contains roughly 610,000 distinct CDR3 sequences, under 12% of which appear only once. In this sample, this clonotype turned up a few times. The material sequenced was PBMCs from the stem cell graft donor, taken from the stem cell graft. The receptor was isolated from a human donor who donated a stem cell graft to a child with acute myeloid leukemia.

The CDR3 protein is CASSASEEWQPQHF. Written as DNA, the CDR3 is TGTGCCAGCAGCGCCTCAGAGGAATGGCAGCCCCAGCATTTT. This chain uses TRBV6-2 or TRBV6-3 with TRBJ1-5, with D hard to call. This CDR3 is 14 amino acids long. V lost 6 bases and J lost 7, with 16 bases in between. Germline CDR1 reads MNHEY; CDR2 reads SVGEGT.